These 3 T cell receptor beta chains came from one sample sequenced in a study of T-cell memory formation after mild COVID-19. A single record per CDR3 protein comes from TCRdb applying MiXCR to the 5' RACE reads. The sample shows 250,000 to 400,000 distinct CDR3 sequences, roughly 13% of them seen only once. Material for sequencing was PBMCs or a T cell subset sorted from them (not recorded which). These TCRs come from a man in his late teens or twenties who had mild COVID-19 (a few samples of this study predate the infection). Cell type and time point are not known.

This clonotype showed up just a few times. This rearrangement joins TRBV4-1 to TRBJ2-7, with 7 bases lining up with TRBD1. The CDR3 runs 16 residues. From germline, CDR1 is MGHRA and CDR2 YSYEKL. V was clipped by 2 bases and J by 0 bases; unmatched bases: 7. The CDR3 loop is CASSQRETGSSYEQYF. The CDR3 region has the DNA TGCGCCAGCAGCCAAAGGGAGACAGGGTCCTCCTACGAGCAGTACTTC.

The chain links TRBV12-3 or TRBV12-4 to TRBJ2-5, with TRBD1 as a possible D gene (6 bases). The CDR3 is made up of 13 amino acids. Deletions cut 5 bases from V and 5 bases from J, with 12 bases between. The CDR3 DNA reads TGTGCCAGCAGTGGACAGACTGTGGAGACCCAGTACTTC. Translation gives CASSGQTVETQYF.

The gene calls are TRBV7-9 and TRBJ1-1; 9 bases are a match to TRBD1. This CDR3 has 16 residues. Looked up from germline, CDR1 is SEHNR and CDR2 is FQNEAQ (reference sequence). V was pared by 4 bases and J by 3 bases, with 9 bases of the junction left unmatched. For the CDR3, the DNA is TGTGCCAGCAGCTACCCGGGACAGGGCGGGGACACTGAAGCTTTCTTT. Its protein product is CASSYPGQGGDTEAFF.